A selection of T cell receptor beta chains follows, all from one sample in a study of PD-L1 blockade in urothelial cancer. Profiling relied on immunoSEQ multiplex PCR, and the TCRdb table lists in-frame clones only, not all of them. The table has under 100,000 clones, 90% seen once. This sample comprised PBMCs, obtained around atezolizumab (anti-PD-L1) treatment. The source of these receptors is a man aged 60-69 years with urothelial cancer. Both conserved end residues are part of each CDR3. Each record gives: clone size, V gene, J gene, D gene, CDR3 DNA, CDR3 protein. The D gene is left open where the match is weak. Part of the rows lack a size; the others show once, few, many or a class for expanded clones.

clone size: .; V gene: TRBV5-4; J gene: TRBJ2-1; D gene: TRBD2; CDR3 DNA: TGTGCCAGCAGCTTGGGGGTTAGCGGGGGCAACAATGAGCAGTTCTTC; CDR3 protein: CASSLGVSGGNNEQFF
clone size: .; V gene: TRBV19; J gene: TRBJ2-7; D gene: .; CDR3 DNA: TGTGCCAGTAGTATAGATCCGGACAGAGGGTACGAGCAGTACTTC; CDR3 protein: CASSIDPDRGYEQYF
clone size: .; V gene: TRBV19; J gene: TRBJ1-5; D gene: TRBD1; CDR3 DNA: TGTGCCAGTATGCGGGGCAGGGGGCGAAATAGCAATCAGCCCCAGCATTTT; CDR3 protein: CASMRGRGRNSNQPQHF
clone size: .; V gene: TRBV4-1; J gene: TRBJ1-2; D gene: TRBD1; CDR3 DNA: TGCGCCAGCAGCACCGGGACAGGTTCGTACTATGGCTACACCTTC; CDR3 protein: CASSTGTGSYYGYTF
clone size: .; V gene: TRBV10-3; J gene: TRBJ2-7; D gene: TRBD1; CDR3 DNA: TGTGCCATCTCGGGGGACGGGGGACCGGGACAGGGCCTTTACGAGCAGTACTTC; CDR3 protein: CAISGDGGPGQGLYEQYF
clone size: few; V gene: TRBV4-1; J gene: TRBJ1-5; D gene: TRBD1; CDR3 DNA: TGCGCCAGCAGCCAAGATTCCGCCGGGACAGTGAATCAGCCCCAGCATTTT; CDR3 protein: CASSQDSAGTVNQPQHF
clone size: .; V gene: TRBV4-3; J gene: TRBJ1-2; D gene: .; CDR3 DNA: TGCGCCAGCAGCCAAGAAGAGACACAAAGGTCTGGCTATGGCTACACCTTC; CDR3 protein: CASSQEETQRSGYGYTF
clone size: .; V gene: TRBV5-1; J gene: TRBJ2-2; D gene: .; CDR3 DNA: TGCGCCAGCAGCTTGGGTGGGACTGCCACCGGGGAGCTGTTTTTT; CDR3 protein: CASSLGGTATGELFF
clone size: few; V gene: TRBV10-3; J gene: TRBJ2-1; D gene: TRBD2; CDR3 DNA: TGTGCCACCCAAGGCAGCGGGGGCCGATACAATGAGCAGTTCTTC; CDR3 protein: CATQGSGGRYNEQFF
clone size: .; V gene: TRBV11-1; J gene: TRBJ2-7; D gene: .; CDR3 DNA: TGTGCCAGCAGCTTACGGGATAGCGGCTCCTACGAGCAGTACTTC; CDR3 protein: CASSLRDSGSYEQYF
clone size: few; V gene: TRBV23-1; J gene: TRBJ1-2; D gene: .; CDR3 DNA: TGCGCCAGCAGTCAAAGAGCGCAGGGAAGTAACTATGGCTACACCTTC; CDR3 protein: CASSQRAQGSNYGYTF
clone size: .; V gene: TRBV19; J gene: TRBJ1-2; D gene: .; CDR3 DNA: TGTGCCAGTAGTATGGTTTATAGTACAGCCAACTATGGCTACACCTTC; CDR3 protein: CASSMVYSTANYGYTF
clone size: once; V gene: TRBV30; J gene: TRBJ2-7; D gene: .; CDR3 DNA: TGTGCCTGGACGCTCGGCGGGTCCCTCTCCTACGAGCAGTACTTC; CDR3 protein: CAWTLGGSLSYEQYF
clone size: .; V gene: TRBV7-7; J gene: TRBJ2-5; D gene: .; CDR3 DNA: TGTGCTAGCAGCTTAGCGGTAGGGCCTCCCCGGGACCAGTACTTC; CDR3 protein: CASSLAVGPPRDQYF
clone size: .; V gene: TRBV7-2; J gene: TRBJ2-3; D gene: TRBD2; CDR3 DNA: TGTGCCAGCAGCTTAGCGTCTAGCGGGGGGTGGGTAATAGATACGCAGTATTTT; CDR3 protein: CASSLASSGGWVIDTQYF
clone size: .; V gene: TRBV21-1; J gene: TRBJ1-5; D gene: .; CDR3 DNA: TGTGCCAGCAGCAAGGGGACAGACAATCAGCCCCAGCATTTT; CDR3 protein: CASSKGTDNQPQHF
clone size: .; V gene: TRBV2; J gene: TRBJ1-2; D gene: TRBD1; CDR3 DNA: TGTGCCAGCAGTGAGGGGACAGGGCAGACCTATGGCTACACCTTC; CDR3 protein: CASSEGTGQTYGYTF
clone size: .; V gene: TRBV5-6; J gene: TRBJ2-1; D gene: TRBD1; CDR3 DNA: TGTGCCAGCAGGGACGACAGACAGGGTAACAATGAGCAGTTCTTC; CDR3 protein: CASRDDRQGNNEQFF
clone size: .; V gene: TRBV11-2; J gene: TRBJ2-5; D gene: TRBD2; CDR3 DNA: TGTGCCAGCAGCTTGGGGGTAGCGGGGGGTCAAGAGACCCAGTACTTC; CDR3 protein: CASSLGVAGGQETQYF
clone size: .; V gene: TRBV5-1; J gene: TRBJ1-2; D gene: TRBD1; CDR3 DNA: TGCGCCAGCAGCTTGGAAGGACAGGCTACTAACTATGGCTACACCTTC; CDR3 protein: CASSLEGQATNYGYTF
clone size: .; V gene: TRBV29-1; J gene: TRBJ2-3; D gene: TRBD2; CDR3 DNA: TGCAGCGGACGGGAGGGTCCAGATACGCAGTATTTT; CDR3 protein: CSGREGPDTQYF
clone size: once; V gene: TRBV5-1; J gene: TRBJ2-1; D gene: TRBD2; CDR3 DNA: TGCGCCAGCAGCTCCAGCGGGAGCTCCTACAATGAGCAGTTCTTC; CDR3 protein: CASSSSGSSYNEQFF
clone size: .; V gene: TRBV28; J gene: TRBJ1-1; D gene: .; CDR3 DNA: TGTGCCAGCAGTTTAGGGGCCAGGTCTACTGAAGCTTTCTTT; CDR3 protein: CASSLGARSTEAFF
clone size: .; V gene: TRBV4-3; J gene: TRBJ2-3; D gene: .; CDR3 DNA: TGCGCCAGCAGCCAAAGAGCGGCACCCTCTAGCACAGATACGCAGTATTTT; CDR3 protein: CASSQRAAPSSTDTQYF
clone size: .; V gene: TRBV6-5; J gene: TRBJ2-1; D gene: TRBD2; CDR3 DNA: TGTGCCAGCAGTATTCCGGGAGGGTCGAGGAATGAGCAGTTCTTC; CDR3 protein: CASSIPGGSRNEQFF
clone size: once; V gene: TRBV6-6; J gene: TRBJ2-3; D gene: .; CDR3 DNA: TGTGCCAGCAGTTCGACAGGCATCATGACGCAGTATTTT; CDR3 protein: CASSSTGIMTQYF
clone size: few; V gene: TRBV7-2; J gene: TRBJ2-7; D gene: .; CDR3 DNA: TGTGCCAGCAGCTTAGGTTCATACGAGCAGTACTTC; CDR3 protein: CASSLGSYEQYF
clone size: few; V gene: TRBV7-9; J gene: TRBJ2-3; D gene: .; CDR3 DNA: TGTGCCAGCAGCTTAGGTCTGTCCACAGATACGCAGTATTTT; CDR3 protein: CASSLGLSTDTQYF
clone size: .; V gene: TRBV28; J gene: TRBJ1-5; D gene: .; CDR3 DNA: TGTGCCACCTCCACACTAAATCAGCCCCAGCATTTT; CDR3 protein: CATSTLNQPQHF
clone size: .; V gene: TRBV7-2; J gene: TRBJ2-3; D gene: TRBD2; CDR3 DNA: TGTGCCAGCAGCTTTGGGGGGGGCACAGATACGCAGTATTTT; CDR3 protein: CASSFGGGTDTQYF
clone size: .; V gene: TRBV29-1; J gene: TRBJ2-3; D gene: TRBD2; CDR3 DNA: TGCAGCGTTGGGACTAGCGGGAATGCAGATACGCAGTATTTT; CDR3 protein: CSVGTSGNADTQYF
clone size: .; V gene: TRBV19; J gene: TRBJ1-1; D gene: .; CDR3 DNA: TGTGCCAGTAGTAACGCAGGGGTGATGAACACTGAAGCTTTCTTT; CDR3 protein: CASSNAGVMNTEAFF
clone size: .; V gene: TRBV5-4; J gene: TRBJ2-3; D gene: .; CDR3 DNA: TGTGCCAGCAGCTTGGGCGGGAACACAGATACGCAGTATTTT; CDR3 protein: CASSLGGNTDTQYF
clone size: .; V gene: TRBV6-5; J gene: TRBJ1-2; D gene: .; CDR3 DNA: TGTGCCAGCAGGCAGGGGACAACCAAAAACTATGGCTACACCTTC; CDR3 protein: CASRQGTTKNYGYTF
clone size: .; V gene: TRBV5-1; J gene: TRBJ2-5; D gene: TRBD2; CDR3 DNA: TGCGCCAGCAGCTTCGGGGGGACCCAAGAGACCCAGTACTTC; CDR3 protein: CASSFGGTQETQYF
clone size: .; V gene: TRBV5-1; J gene: TRBJ2-7; D gene: TRBD1; CDR3 DNA: TGCGCCAGCAGCGGCCGGGACAGGGGGCTGGACGAGCAGTACTTC; CDR3 protein: CASSGRDRGLDEQYF
clone size: once; V gene: TRBV7-2; J gene: TRBJ2-3; D gene: .; CDR3 DNA: TGTGCCAGCAGCCGCGGCATGGGTGCAGATACGCAGTATTTT; CDR3 protein: CASSRGMGADTQYF
clone size: .; V gene: TRBV20-1; J gene: TRBJ1-1; D gene: .; CDR3 DNA: TGCAGTGCTACAAAGAACACTGAAGCTTTCTTT; CDR3 protein: CSATKNTEAFF
clone size: .; V gene: TRBV9; J gene: TRBJ2-3; D gene: TRBD2; CDR3 DNA: TGTGCCAGCAGCGTAGGGACTAGCGGGGACAGGGATACGCAGTATTTT; CDR3 protein: CASSVGTSGDRDTQYF
clone size: .; V gene: TRBV11-2; J gene: TRBJ2-2; D gene: TRBD1; CDR3 DNA: TGTGCCAGCAGCAGGGGACAGGGTGGGACCGGGGAGCTGTTTTTT; CDR3 protein: CASSRGQGGTGELFF
clone size: few; V gene: TRBV30; J gene: TRBJ1-4; D gene: .; CDR3 DNA: TGTGCCTGGAAGGAGGGGCCCTCTAATGAAAAACTGTTTTTT; CDR3 protein: CAWKEGPSNEKLFF
clone size: .; V gene: TRBV5-8; J gene: TRBJ2-3; D gene: .; CDR3 DNA: TGTGCCAGCAGCTTCGTCGACAGGAACACAGATACGCAGTATTTT; CDR3 protein: CASSFVDRNTDTQYF
clone size: .; V gene: TRBV5-1; J gene: TRBJ2-1; D gene: .; CDR3 DNA: TGCGCCAGCAGCTTGTCCAATTCCTACAATGAGCAGTTCTTC; CDR3 protein: CASSLSNSYNEQFF
clone size: once; V gene: TRBV5-1; J gene: TRBJ1-1; D gene: TRBD1; CDR3 DNA: TGCGCCAGCAGCTTGGTTGAGGGGGCGCCTACTGAAGCTTTCTTT; CDR3 protein: CASSLVEGAPTEAFF
clone size: .; V gene: TRBV7-2; J gene: TRBJ2-2; D gene: TRBD1; CDR3 DNA: TGTGCCAGCAGCACAGGGGGCGGGAACACCGGGGAGCTGTTTTTT; CDR3 protein: CASSTGGGNTGELFF
clone size: .; V gene: TRBV4-3; J gene: TRBJ1-2; D gene: .; CDR3 DNA: TGCGCCAGCAGCCAAGATAGGAGGGCAGGATTTAGTGGCTACACCTTC; CDR3 protein: CASSQDRRAGFSGYTF
clone size: .; V gene: TRBV5-4; J gene: TRBJ1-1; D gene: TRBD1; CDR3 DNA: TGTGCCAGCAGCTTGGTAGCAGGGGGCGCCCACCCGAACACTGAAGCTTTCTTT; CDR3 protein: CASSLVAGGAHPNTEAFF
clone size: .; V gene: TRBV19; J gene: TRBJ1-4; D gene: .; CDR3 DNA: TGTGCCAGTAGTCGGGGTGAAAAACTGTTTTTT; CDR3 protein: CASSRGEKLFF
clone size: .; V gene: TRBV25-1; J gene: TRBJ2-1; D gene: .; CDR3 DNA: TGTGCCAGCAGTGAATGGCAGGGAATCTACAATGAGCAGTTCTTC; CDR3 protein: CASSEWQGIYNEQFF